The source of this T cell receptor (beta chain) is a study of cytomegalovirus exposure and HLA in healthy donors (dated by TCRdb to the late 2010s). In the study overall: An earlier analysis of 587 of the donors reported over 250 Gb of sequence data and 95 million to 120 million unique TCR beta sequences obtained from 150 million to 200 million T cells. A later genetic analysis took genome-wide SNP genotypes for about 55% of the roughly 700 donors and used that subset as a discovery cohort. An early release covering over 500 HLA-typed donors comprised approximately 290 gigabases of sequencing data and 85 million to 100 million unique TCR sequences. Among some 400 genotyped donors of the cohort, an average of roughly 230,000 unique TCR beta nucleotide sequences was sequenced per donor, of which approximately 19% were non-productive. The study was designed to test whether signatures of past pathogen exposure could be identified by cataloging public T cell receptors. The later analysis used no new phenotypic data to find candidate immune exposures, relying instead on TCR beta sequences and their occurrence across donors. The genetic ancestry cluster associated with self-reported Caucasian donors included 70% to 85% of the 398 genotyped donors. Both class I and class II loci were covered by HLA typing, at four-digit resolution. In addition to the first cohort of 650 to 750 subjects, a separate validation cohort of 100 to 150 different subjects was used. To decide whether each TCR beta V gene segment behaved as functional or pseudogenic, an earlier analysis of several hundred of the donors relied on high-throughput TCR beta sequencing. All discovery cohort repertoires had been generated on a single sequencing platform. Four or five DR-DQ haplotypes were handled as single units for association and clustering, since linkage in the cohort was strong. To predict cytomegalovirus infection status, the study combined high-throughput TCR immunosequencing, statistical association of individual TCRs with disease status, and machine learning. A later analysis re-analyzed previously published TCR beta repertoires from approximately 700 donors and added high-resolution HLA genotyping to study TCR occurrence patterns. Typing coverage differed by locus: A, B, C, DRB1 and DQB1 were typed in about 620-630 donors, DQA1 in 522, DPA1 in 600 to 610, and DPB1 in 450 to 480. Alongside the repertoire data, information on donor age, sex, ethnicity and CMV serostatus was compiled. The T cell repertoires of 670 or so subjects were profiled by immunosequencing and related to cytomegalovirus serostatus.

The library was obtained by the immunoSEQ multiplex PCR assay. For the multiplex PCR, a mixture combining 60 forward primers for TCR Vbeta segments and 13 reverse primers for TCR Jbeta segments was used. The CDR3 region of rearranged TCR beta genes was amplified from genomic DNA with a multiplex PCR assay. Amplified TCR beta libraries were sequenced as 87-base-pair reads on the Illumina HiSeq System. Per the source publication's procedure: A later analysis counted 75 million to 100 million unique TCR beta chains across the 650 to 700 repertoires, and roughly 10 million of these chains were shared by at least two donors. To remove PCR and sequencing errors, raw reads were error-corrected and collapsed into unique sequences using a nearest-neighbor algorithm that merged closely related sequences. Alignment of CDR3 sequences to IMGT reference sequences was used to assign V, D and J gene segments. For a sequence to be retained, at least a six-nucleotide match to both a V gene segment and a J gene segment was required. Rearrangements were called productive when the CDR3 lacked stop codons and stayed in frame with V and J; all others were non-productive. CDR3 was defined according to IMGT convention as the region running from the second conserved V-encoded cysteine to the conserved J-encoded phenylalanine. The earlier analysis of roughly 590 of the donors excluded any sequence lacking an unambiguous match to a single V gene segment. In an earlier analysis of approximately 590 of the donors, V segments were called functional above 56.7% productive rearrangements and were called segregating when the between-donor standard deviation exceeded 5%. A statistical classification framework was developed to diagnose cytomegalovirus status using the catalog of TCR beta chain sequences. V and J gene assignment, in a later analysis, came from comparing TCR nucleotide sequences with IMGT/GENE-DB human TR gene sequences. A later analysis assigned CDR3 sequences and most-parsimonious VDJ recombination scenarios with the TCRdist pipeline. In a later analysis, every TCR beta chain was defined by the combination of its CDR3 amino acid sequence and its V-gene family, and reads without a unique V-gene family were dropped. As a way to deal with suspected cross-contamination and a sequencing artifact, a later analysis dropped 450 to 600 nucleotide sequences that were highly shared and had low generation probability. In a later analysis, a clonal expansion index was calculated for each public chain from normalized within-repertoire ranks of inferred template counts. In a later analysis, generation probabilities were computed with a VDJ recombination model fitted to out-of-frame rearrangements, and the resulting probabilities were checked against IGoR. A later analysis scored TCR-TCR, TCR-HLA and TCR-CMV co-occurrence with hypergeometric tests, applying a repertoire-size bias correction to TCR pairs. In a later analysis, false discovery rates were estimated by permuting HLA or CMV assignments 20 times. In a later analysis, co-occurring TCRs were grouped using DBSCAN, and TCRdist sequence similarity was added for clustering within HLA-allele-positive subsets. For co-occurrence clustering, repertoires with fewer than 30,000 or more than 120,000 public chains were excluded, along with 4 to 6 repertoires with anomalous nucleotide sharing. TCRdb's version of the immuneACCESS table is confined to in-frame rearrangements and falls short of the full clone set. An unresolved V gene accounts for under half of the shortfall where checked; the remainder is of unknown origin. V, J and clone size were drawn from that table, and D and trimming were deduced from the DNA. This sample has approximately 190,000 clones in its table, and 81% of those were observed once. The top ten clonotypes cover over 3.5% of the sample.

Turning to this clone: Its antigen target is currently unknown. No base qualities exist here, and no much larger clone lies one base off it.

Trimming costs V 2 bases and J 1 base, and their ends lie 5 bases apart. According to the germline V gene, CDR1 reads SNHLY and CDR2 reads FYNNEI. The cysteine opens and the phenylalanine closes a CDR3 of 13 amino acids. CDR3 DNA is the only sequence kept; it has 39 bases, read in frame from the first base. Broader findings and caveats from the paper: In a later analysis, most CMV-associated TCR beta chains were found to appear HLA-restricted, with HLA associations seemingly driven largely by CMV exposure. The cohort was sequenced for TCR beta chains only, and without alpha or paired-chain data the features that could be detected were limited. A few of the identified cytomegalovirus-associated TCR beta chains were confirmed in vitro to be specific for cytomegalovirus antigens. CMV serostatus was the only immune exposure information available for the cohort. In the study, approximately 160 TCR beta chains were listed as associated with cytomegalovirus. Some IMGT-functional V segments, including TRBV6-2 and TRBV6-3, could not be distinguished by the 87-base-pair reads and were therefore excluded. Correlated functional status among segregating V segments might reflect linkage disequilibrium, but an unknown experimental factor could not be ruled out. About 17 rarely observed V segments, including chromosome 9 orphons, were excluded from the earlier analysis of several hundred of the donors because counts were too low. Assigning TCR associations to individual alleles was difficult when HLA alleles, especially DR and DQ, strongly co-occurred. Broadly in line with IMGT annotations, most TCR beta V segments showed up in productive rearrangements about 87% or about 30% of the time in an earlier analysis of 450 to 750 of the donors. Compared with equally common non-associated chains, HLA-associated TCR beta chains in a later analysis were more clonally expanded and had lower generation probabilities. It was suggested by the authors that the approach could potentially be generalized to other disease states and immunological phenotypes. Presence/absence analyses assumed roughly uniform sequencing depth across donors, an assumption that may not hold. V-gene and J-gene trimming of TCR beta chains was associated with a missense DCLRE1C variant in a later genetic analysis, and the association was replicated in an independent cohort. Across donors, most TCR sequences were observed very rarely, whereas some public TCRs were present in many individuals. A further reported finding was that TCR beta sequences accurately predicted the HLA-A and HLA-B alleles for most subjects in the first cohort. A later analysis reported that several top co-occurrence clusters appeared linked to parvovirus B19, influenza, CMV and Epstein-Barr virus. The classifier was reported to diagnose cytomegalovirus status with high specificity and sensitivity in both the original cohort and the validation cohort. Because HLA typing was missing for some donors at each locus, association tests included only the typed subset. A cluster of highly shared sequence variants was judged likely to be a technical artifact of the sequencing pipeline. Compared with the roughly 700-donor mean, donors in an Asian-associated ancestry cluster had fewer N-insertions in productive TCRs, according to a later genetic analysis. In a later analysis, the rate of TCR association differed among HLA loci, with DRB1 alleles having the most associated TCRs and HLA-C alleles having the fewest. In a later analysis, about 17,000 TCR beta sequences were associated with specific HLA alleles at a false discovery rate of 0.05.

The cohort consisted of some 730 healthy bone marrow donors. Cohort members were all nominally healthy when sampled, although unrecorded immune exposures were likely present. The donor tested CMV seronegative, placing the donor among the 300 to 450 seronegative members of the cohort. A peripheral blood sample was provided by each donor, and peripheral blood mononuclear cells were used for TCR beta sequencing. Genomic DNA was extracted from the blood cell samples with the Qiagen DNeasy Blood Extraction Kit. Sequencing was carried out using PBMCs. The rearranged chain carries TRBV2 and TRBJ1-2; no D gene can be assigned with confidence. The source is a man between 50 and 59 years old in good health and CMV-seronegative. The CDR3 reads as follows: CASSEQINYGYTF. Read as DNA, the sequence is TGTGCCAGCAGTGAACAGATTAACTATGGCTACACCTTC.